Below are 32 T cell receptor beta chains sequenced from a single sample in a study of T cell responses to AZD1222 COVID-19 vaccine. Some clones are missing from TCRdb's copy, which holds only in-frame ones; the method was immunoSEQ multiplex PCR. The data hold roughly 140,000 clones, with 88% observed a single time. The source was peripheral blood, collected on day 0 of MenACWY control vaccination. These receptors originate from an adult in good health.

The chain joins TRBV5-6 to TRBJ2-4; D is perhaps TRBD1 or TRBD2 (5 bases each). This CDR3 is built from 14 residues. Germline-derived CDR1 and CDR2 are SGHDT and YYEEEE. Trimming took off 0 bases at V and 7 bases at J, with 11 bases between the two ends. The CDR3 region is CASSLAEGSNIQYF. CDR3 bases: TGTGCCAGCAGCTTGGCCGAGGGGAGTAACATTCAGTACTTC.

The rearrangement joins TRBV3-1 (or the pseudogene TRBV3-2) to TRBJ1-2; unclear D gene. The CDR3 has 13 residues. With 2 bases removed from V and 6 bases from J, the gap between germline ends came to 10 bases. CDR1 is LGHDT and CDR2 is YNNKEL in the germline V gene (reference sequence). CDR3 sequence reads: CASSQRNGDGYTF. CDR3 coding DNA: TGTGCCAGCAGCCAACGGAATGGGGATGGCTACACCTTC.

The V call is TRBV27, the J call TRBJ1-4; D is unclear. The CDR3 is 12 amino acids. With 8 bases removed from V and 4 bases from J, the gap between germline ends came to 8 bases. Germline assignment: CDR1 MNHEY and CDR2 SMNVEV (reference sequence). The CDR3 DNA reads TGTGCCAGCGGACCAGTTAATGAAAAACTGTTTTTT. It encodes CASGPVNEKLFF.

The chain links TRBV10-3 to TRBJ1-1; a weak D match, TRBD1 (5 bases). This CDR3 comprises 16 residues. The germline gives CDR1 ENHRY, CDR2 SYGVKD. Deletions cut 1 base from V and 1 base from J, with 13 bases between. The CDR3 here is CAISELVGGANTEAFF. The DNA of the CDR3 is TGTGCCATCAGTGAGTTAGTTGGAGGGGCGAACACTGAAGCTTTCTTT.

The chain combines TRBV6-6 with TRBJ2-7; D unclear. Germline V lookup: CDR1 MNHNY, CDR2 SVGAGI (reference sequence). The CDR3 loop spans 11 amino acids. The V end was cut by 0 bases, the J end by 9 bases, with 6 bases between. The CDR3 region is CASSYSGLQYF. The CDR3, as DNA: TGTGCCAGCAGTTACTCGGGGTTGCAGTACTTC.

The genes are TRBV7-9 and TRBJ2-1; D not certain. CDR1 SEHNR and CDR2 FQNEAQ come from the germline V gene (reference sequence). Trimming cost V 2 bases and J 7 bases, with 6 bases left between them. The CDR3 is made up of 12 amino acids. The CDR3 DNA follows: TGTGCCAGCAGCTTAACTGGGAATGAGCAGTTCTTC. Translating it yields CASSLTGNEQFF. The variable domain in full, with the rest retrieved from reference TRBV7-9 and TRBJ2-1, is DTGVSQNPRHKITKRGQNVTFRCDPISEHNRLYWYRQTLGQGPEFLTYFQNEAQLEKSRLLSDRFSAERPKGSFSTLEIQRTEQGDSAMYLCASSLTGNEQFFGPGTRLTVL.

The chain links TRBV20-1 to TRBJ1-6; D remains unclear. Germline CDR1 reads DFQATT; CDR2 reads SNEGSKA (reference sequence). The CDR3 runs to 15 residues. V was shortened by 3 bases and J by 2 bases, with 11 bases between the two germline ends. The CDR3 region is CSASIPHPYNSPLHF. As DNA, the CDR3 is TGCAGTGCTAGTATTCCGCACCCCTATAATTCACCCCTCCACTTT.

The chain uses TRBV11-3 and TRBJ2-1; the D gene is possibly TRBD1 (6 bases). The CDR3 has 17 amino acids. The germline gives CDR1 SGHNT, CDR2 YENEEA. The V end was cut by 1 base, the J end by 0 bases, with 13 bases between. The CDR3 loop reads CASSLVAGALSYNEQFF. The CDR3 DNA follows: TGTGCCAGCAGCTTAGTGGCAGGGGCGCTCTCCTACAATGAGCAGTTCTTC.

This chain links TRBV11-2 with TRBJ2-5; possibly TRBD2 for D (6 bases). CDR3 length equals 13 residues. The V end lost 3 bases, the J end lost 5 bases, and 10 bases lay between the germline ends. Germline V lookup: CDR1 SGHAT, CDR2 FQNNGV. The CDR3 DNA follows: TGTGCCAGCAGCTTTGGCGGGGCGGAGACCCAGTACTTC. It yields the protein CASSFGGAETQYF.

The chain links TRBV30 to TRBJ2-3; TRBD1 might be the D (5 bases). With 2 bases removed from V and 6 bases from J, the gap between germline ends came to 9 bases. Germline lookup yields CDR1 GTSNPN and CDR2 SVGIG (reference sequence). The CDR3 covers 12 residues. The CDR3 is CAWSPGFDTQYF. The CDR3 DNA is TGTGCCTGGAGTCCAGGGTTTGATACGCAGTATTTT.

This chain connects TRBV5-4 to TRBJ2-7; possibly TRBD1 or TRBD2 for D (5 bases each). This CDR3 is 14 amino acids long. Germline-derived CDR1 and CDR2 are SGHNT and YYREEE (reference sequence). Trimming took off 3 bases at V and 0 bases at J, with 10 bases between the two ends. The CDR3 spells CASSSEGTSYEQYF. The DNA of the CDR3 is TGTGCCAGCAGCTCTGAGGGGACCTCCTACGAGCAGTACTTC.

The genes are TRBV2 and TRBJ2-3, with 14 bases matching TRBD2. The germline CDR1 and CDR2 sequences are SNHLY and FYNNEI. The CDR3 has 14 residues. The trim removed 10 bases at V and 2 bases at J, leaving 2 bases unmatched. CDR3 bases: TGTGCCACGGGACTAGCGGGGGTCACAGATACGCAGTATTTT. It yields the protein CATGLAGVTDTQYF.

The count of this clone is one. The genes are TRBV2 and TRBJ1-1; TRBD1 agrees at 10 bases. Germline values: CDR1 SNHLY, CDR2 FYNNEI. V dropped 6 bases and J dropped 6; count of bases not matched to a gene: 4. The CDR3 totals 13 residues. The CDR3 protein is CASRGDRGPEAFF. The DNA for the CDR3 is TGTGCCAGCAGGGGGGACAGGGGCCCTGAAGCTTTCTTT.

Remarks on this clone: The CDR3 carries no conserved terminal phenylalanine or tryptophan, so it likely arises from a read error. The DNA is omitted, as the CDR3 cannot be located on it reliably, and the CDR3 follows TCRdb's listing. J is TRBJ1-2 and V is TRBV7-9. The CDR3 numbers 12 amino acids, ends counted. Germline values: CDR1 SEHNR, CDR2 FQNEAQ (reference sequence). The CDR3 region is CASSLEVGSLYG.

The CDR3 sequence: CASSPGGGLTDTQYF. The CDR3 nucleotides are TGTGCCAGCAGCCCAGGGGGGGGCCTGACAGATACGCAGTATTTT. The chain combines TRBV14 with TRBJ2-3; D possibly uses TRBD1 or TRBD2 (7 bases each). Germline values: CDR1 SGHDN, CDR2 FVKESK. The CDR3 has 15 residues. V was clipped by 4 bases and J by 3 bases, with 14 bases between them.

The chain recombines TRBV19 with TRBJ1-1; D perhaps matches TRBD1 (6 bases). CDR1 LNHDA and CDR2 SQIVND come from the germline V gene (reference sequence). The V gene lost 4 bases and the J gene lost 4 bases, with 16 bases spanning the gap. CDR3 length: 15 amino acids. CDR3 DNA: TGTGCCAGTAGTAGTAAAGGGGGAATTGGCACTGAAGCTTTCTTT. Protein: CASSSKGGIGTEAFF.

The sample holds one count of this clone. The gene calls are TRBV6-2 or TRBV6-3 and TRBJ2-5; no firm D call. Germline lookup yields CDR1 MNHEY and CDR2 SVGEGT. V gave up 2 bases and J gave up 9 bases, with 13 bases separating them. This CDR3 contains 13 residues. Here the CDR3 DNA reads TGTGCCAGCAGTTACGGCGAAGGGTTCGCCCAGTACTTC. This encodes CASSYGEGFAQYF.

J is TRBJ1-2 and V is TRBV5-6, with D hard to call. The germline V gene encodes CDR1 SGHDT and CDR2 YYEEEE. The CDR3 has 12 residues. The V end was cut by 4 bases, the J end by 5 bases, with 9 bases between. The CDR3: CASSLGVYGYTF. DNA for the CDR3: TGTGCCAGCAGCCTCGGAGTGTATGGCTACACCTTC.

V gene TRBV9 combines with J gene TRBJ2-7, with 8 bases that match TRBD2. CDR1 SGDLS and CDR2 YYNGEE come from the germline V gene. This CDR3 contains 22 residues. J gave up 3 bases and V 0 bases, and 26 bases lay outside the gene matches. CDR3 nucleotide sequence: TGTGCCAGCAGCGTAGTATCGTTGCGGGAGGACCCGGGAGGGCCCCATCTCTACGAGCAGTACTTC. It specifies CASSVVSLREDPGGPHLYEQYF.

CDR3 residues: CASSSGSVANYGYTF. CDR3 nucleotides: TGCGCCAGCAGCTCAGGAAGCGTAGCTAACTATGGCTACACCTTC. The chain has TRBV5-1 and TRBJ1-2; no definite D call. The CDR3 is 15 amino acids. Trimming pared 3 bases from V and 0 bases from J, leaving 12 bases between. Germline CDR1 and CDR2: SGHRS and YFSETQ.

The chain recombines TRBV2 with TRBJ1-2; 8 nucleotides agree with TRBD1. CDR1 SNHLY and CDR2 FYNNEI come from the germline V gene. With 6 bases clipped from V and 3 bases from J, the junction kept 6 bases outside the gene matches. The CDR3 is 14 amino acids. The DNA of the CDR3 is TGTGCCAGCAGGACTAACAGGGGGGACTATGGCTACACCTTC. Its translation is CASRTNRGDYGYTF.

The chain links TRBV24-1 to TRBJ1-2; D remains ambiguous. Trimming took 3 bases from V and 4 from J, leaving 2 bases between them. CDR1 is KGHDR and CDR2 is SFDVKD in the germline V gene. This CDR3 is built from 11 residues. CDR3 nucleotide sequence: TGTGCCACCAGTGATCGCTATGGCTACACCTTC. Amino acid sequence: CATSDRYGYTF.

The chain joins TRBV12-3 or TRBV12-4 to TRBJ1-2, with 9 bases that match TRBD1. J gave up 6 bases and V 3 bases, and 2 bases lay outside the gene matches. This CDR3 has 13 amino acids. The CDR3 coding sequence is TGTGCCAGCAGTTTCGGACAGGGGAATGGCTACACCTTC. It specifies CASSFGQGNGYTF.

This chain uses TRBV7-9 with TRBJ2-1, with 15 positions matching TRBD2. This CDR3 contains 16 residues. Germline V gene data show CDR1 as SEHNR and CDR2 as FQNEAQ (reference sequence). The V gene end was trimmed by 4 bases and the J gene end by 8 bases; junction bases not matched to a gene: 6. CDR3 in amino acids: CASSSRTSGRADEQFF. The CDR3 DNA reads as TGTGCCAGCAGCTCCCGGACTAGCGGGAGGGCGGATGAGCAGTTCTTC.

The CDR3 loop reads CASSQSGTGGTEAFF. CDR3 bases: TGCGCCAGCAGCCAATCTGGGACAGGGGGCACTGAAGCTTTCTTT. J is TRBJ1-1 and V is TRBV4-1, with 11 positions matching TRBD1. Trimming took 2 bases from V and 4 from J; bases not matched to a gene: 3. Germline CDR1 MGHRA, CDR2 YSYEKL. This CDR3 has 15 amino acids.

As regards this clone: Within the sample, other DNA sequences also encode this same CDR3. This chain joins TRBV7-9 and TRBJ1-4; D is perhaps TRBD1 (6 bases). V lost 1 base and J lost 2, with 11 bases in between. CDR3 length: 16 amino acids. Germline CDR1 SEHNR, CDR2 FQNEAQ (reference sequence). The CDR3 nucleotides read TGTGCCAGCAGCTTAGTTTCGGGGGCGACTAATGAAAAACTGTTTTTT. Residues: CASSLVSGATNEKLFF.

This chain connects TRBV19 to TRBJ1-5; D might be TRBD1 (5 bases). The CDR3 contains 15 residues. Germline values: CDR1 LNHDA, CDR2 SQIVND (reference sequence). V was clipped by 3 bases and J by 2 bases, with 11 bases between them. DNA of the CDR3: TGTGCCAGTAGTATTACCGGAGGGGGCAATCAGCCCCAGCATTTT. As protein: CASSITGGGNQPQHF. The full variable domain, with the rest looked up from reference TRBV19 and TRBJ1-5, is DGGITQSPKYLFRKEGQNVTLSCEQNLNHDAMYWYRQDPGQGLRLIYYSQIVNDFQKGDIAEGYSVSREKKESFPLTVTSAQKNPTAFYLCASSITGGGNQPQHFGDGTRLSIL.

The chain uses TRBV27 and TRBJ1-2, with 7 positions matching TRBD1. J lost 0 bases, V lost 5 bases, and 9 bases had no gene match. CDR3 size: 16 residues. Germline V lookup: CDR1 MNHEY, CDR2 SMNVEV (reference sequence). CDR3 amino acids: CASSRRTGTTNYGYTF. The CDR3 nucleotides read TGTGCCAGCAGTCGCCGGACAGGAACGACTAACTATGGCTACACCTTC.

The genes are TRBV28 and TRBJ1-1, with a weak D call TRBD1 (5 bases). Trimming pared 5 bases from V and 5 bases from J, leaving 15 bases between. This CDR3 has 14 amino acids. Germline V gene sequence: CDR1 MDHEN, CDR2 SYDVKM. In DNA form, the CDR3 reads TGTGCCAGCAGTGACCCGGGACGGGTAACTGAAGCTTTCTTT. Encoded protein: CASSDPGRVTEAFF.

The chain combines TRBV2 with TRBJ1-1; D remains ambiguous. Trimming removed 7 bases at V and 4 bases at J, with 10 bases between. The CDR3 spans 12 residues. Germline V gene sequence: CDR1 SNHLY, CDR2 FYNNEI. Written as DNA, the CDR3 is TGTGCCAGCACCCTTTACGCCACTGAAGCTTTCTTT. Its protein product is CASTLYATEAFF.

The chain uses TRBV14 and TRBJ2-1, with D perhaps matching TRBD2 (6 bases). Looked up from germline, CDR1 is SGHDN and CDR2 is FVKESK. V lost 4 bases, J lost 7 bases, and 20 bases lay in between. The CDR3 has 16 amino acids. This CDR3 reads CASSPRVWLARNEQFF. CDR3 DNA: TGTGCCAGCAGCCCTAGGGTGTGGCTAGCGAGAAATGAGCAGTTCTTC. The whole variable domain, filled in from reference TRBV14 and TRBJ2-1, reads EAGVTQFPSHSVIEKGQTVTLRCDPISGHDNLYWYRRVMGKEIKFLLHFVKESKQDESGMPNNRFLAERTGGTYSTLKVQPAELEDSGVYFCASSPRVWLARNEQFFGPGTRLTVL.

This chain uses TRBV24-1 with TRBJ2-7; no reliable D call. The V gene's germline CDR1 is KGHDR and CDR2 SFDVKD. The CDR3 spans 13 residues. Between the trimmed V and J ends, which lost 4 bases and 3 bases, there was a span of 9 bases. The CDR3 region is CATSDPNSYEQYF. CDR3 DNA: TGTGCCACCAGTGACCCAAACAGCTACGAGCAGTACTTC.